One and the same sample provided the 32 T cell receptor beta chains below, sequenced in a study of neurological immune-mediated disorders. Via MiXCR, TCRdb re-called the 5' RACE reads, giving one row per CDR3 protein. The sample holds roughly 62,000 distinct CDR3 sequences, roughly 4.8% seen once. Sequenced input: PBMCs. The receptors shown here come from a woman between 50 and 59 years old with multiple sclerosis.

This clonotype has ten or more counts. The rearrangement uses TRBV7-9 and TRBJ2-1; 7 bases are shared with TRBD1. Trimming cost V 1 base and J 10 bases; bases outside gene matches: 4. CDR3 length: 13 amino acids. The germline V gene has CDR1 SEHNR and CDR2 FQNEAQ (reference sequence). DNA for the CDR3: TGTGCCAGCAGCTTAGACAGGGGTCAGGAGCAGTTCTTC. Amino acid sequence: CASSLDRGQEQFF.

This clonotype came up many times. The chain carries TRBV27 and TRBJ2-1, with 10 bases aligning to TRBD1. This CDR3 is 17 amino acids long. CDR1 and CDR2 (germline): MNHEY, SMNVEV (reference sequence). V shed 4 bases, J shed 7 bases, and the junction held 13 bases outside the gene matches. The CDR3 nucleotides are TGTGCCAGCAGTTCAAGGGCCGGGACAGGGGTAGGGAATGAGCAGTTCTTC. It codes for CASSSRAGTGVGNEQFF.

This clonotype was seen a handful of times. The chain uses TRBV7-9 and TRBJ2-3, with 11 bases matching TRBD1. The CDR3 spans 15 residues. With 5 bases clipped from V and 5 bases from J, the junction kept 6 bases outside the gene matches. Germline CDR1 and CDR2: SEHNR and FQNEAQ (reference sequence). The CDR3: CASSPGQGVRDTQYF. As DNA, the CDR3 is TGTGCCAGCAGCCCGGGACAGGGGGTTAGAGATACGCAGTATTTT.

This clonotype was counted many times. The rearrangement uses TRBV10-3 and TRBJ2-5, with no clear D. V was shortened by 10 bases and J by 4 bases, with 13 bases between the two germline ends. The CDR3 runs to 12 residues. Germline CDR1 is ENHRY and CDR2 is SYGVKD. CDR3 sequence: CATSFGRETQYF. The CDR3 DNA follows: TGTGCCACTTCATTCGGGCGAGAGACCCAGTACTTC.

CDR3 amino acids: CASTGQIQETQYF. CDR3 bases: TGCGCCAGCACCGGACAGATTCAAGAGACCCAGTACTTC. The rearrangement uses TRBV5-1 and TRBJ2-5, with D maybe TRBD1 (6 bases). This CDR3 is 13 amino acids long. The germline V gene has CDR1 SGHRS and CDR2 YFSETQ. With 6 bases removed from V and 2 bases from J, the gap between germline ends came to 11 bases.

This clonotype was counted many times. V gene TRBV20-1 combines with J gene TRBJ2-1, with D possibly TRBD1 on 5 matching bases. Trimming shortened V by 2 bases and J by 10 bases, and 12 bases separated the two germline ends. Germline V gene lookup returns CDR1 DFQATT and CDR2 SNEGSKA (reference sequence). CDR3 length equals 12 residues. The CDR3 loop is CSARQDNWEQFF. CDR3 coding DNA: TGCAGTGCTAGACAGGACAACTGGGAGCAGTTCTTC.

This clonotype was detected ten times or more. The V call is TRBV5-5, the J call TRBJ2-2, with D possibly being TRBD1 (5 bases). The CDR3 totals 15 residues. Germline CDR1 and CDR2: SGHKS and YYEKEE (reference sequence). V lost 0 bases, J lost 3 bases, and 9 bases lay in between. For the CDR3, the DNA is TGTGCCAGCAGCTTGGTAGTAGGGGACACCGGGGAGCTGTTTTTT. Protein: CASSLVVGDTGELFF.

This clonotype was counted at least ten times. The chain is built from TRBV29-1 and TRBJ1-1; TRBD1 matches at 8 bases. V lost 0 bases and J lost 11; bases outside the gene matches: 20. There are 17 residues in the CDR3. Germline lookup yields CDR1 SQVTM and CDR2 ANQGSEA. Here the CDR3 DNA reads TGCAGCGTTGAAGATCAGAGGGACAGGTCCCTGCCCTTTCCGGCTTTCTTT. As protein: CSVEDQRDRSLPFPAFF.

This clonotype has at least ten counts. V and J are TRBV7-8 and TRBJ2-1; D is possibly TRBD2 (5 bases). The CDR3 contains 16 residues. V was pared by 3 bases and J by 1 base, with 13 bases between. Per the germline V gene, CDR1 is SGHVS and CDR2 is FQNEAQ. The CDR3 region is CASSLAGLVSYNEQFF. CDR3 in DNA: TGTGCCAGCAGCTTGGCAGGACTTGTGTCCTACAATGAGCAGTTCTTC.

The sample holds a few counts of this clonotype. This chain connects TRBV20-1 to TRBJ2-3; D is undetermined. V shed 2 bases and J shed 7 bases, with 19 bases lying between them. Germline V CDR1 and CDR2: DFQATT, SNEGSKA (reference sequence). This CDR3 region has 15 residues. CDR3 DNA: TGCAGTGCTAGAACAAACAGTTTTGCCGGGTATACGCAGTATTTT. It is translated as CSARTNSFAGYTQYF.

In this sample, this clonotype turned up many times. V is TRBV7-8 and J is TRBJ1-5, with D maybe TRBD1 (5 bases). Deletions cut 0 bases from V and 5 bases from J, with 11 bases between. This CDR3 is built from 15 residues. Germline values: CDR1 SGHVS, CDR2 FQNEAQ. CDR3 region: CASSLAGREDQPQHF. Here the CDR3 DNA reads TGTGCCAGCAGCTTAGCTGGCAGGGAGGATCAGCCCCAGCATTTT.

In its sample, this clonotype was seen many times. The chain joins TRBV9 to TRBJ2-2; D not resolved. This CDR3 spans 15 amino acids. Trimming pared 3 bases from V and 0 bases from J, leaving 9 bases between. The germline V gene has CDR1 SGDLS and CDR2 YYNGEE. The CDR3 bases are TGTGCCAGCAGCGCGACGGGCGCGAACACCGGGGAGCTGTTTTTT. This encodes CASSATGANTGELFF.

This clonotype was seen ten or more times. The J gene is TRBJ2-3, the V gene TRBV7-2; 10 bases line up with TRBD2. The CDR3 totals 15 residues. V gave up 5 bases and J gave up 4 bases; unmatched junction bases: 6. Germline CDR1 reads SGHTA; CDR2 reads FQGNSA. In DNA form, the CDR3 reads TGTGCCAGCAGCCGTAGCGGGGGGAATGCAGATACGCAGTATTTT. This encodes CASSRSGGNADTQYF.

Note on this clonotype: An end of the junction differs from the germline gene, which may be a read error. The chain recombines TRBV9 with TRBJ1-6; D ambiguous. The germline V gene encodes CDR1 SGDLS and CDR2 YYNGEE. There are 12 residues in the CDR3. For the CDR3, the DNA is TGTGCCAGCAGCGTCTCCAATTCACCCCTCAACTTT. Its protein is CASSVSNSPLNF.

This clonotype was counted ten times or more. The genes are TRBV12-3 or TRBV12-4 and TRBJ2-4; D might be TRBD1 or TRBD2, each matching 6 bases. Trimming left V 3 bases short and J 6 bases short, with 15 bases between. The CDR3 contains 15 residues. The CDR3 DNA sequence: TGTGCCAGCAGTTTGCCGGGGGCGCGAAGAAACATTCAGTACTTC. As protein: CASSLPGARRNIQYF.

This clonotype was observed at least ten times. This sequence joins TRBV5-1 and TRBJ2-1; 7 positions match TRBD1. The trim removed 2 bases at V and 4 bases at J, leaving 9 bases unmatched. Germline CDR1 and CDR2: SGHRS and YFSETQ. The CDR3 sequence is 16 residues long. The CDR3 DNA reads TGCGCCAGCAGCTTCACCGGGGACAGTTTTTACAATGAGCAGTTCTTC. It is translated as CASSFTGDSFYNEQFF.

In this sample, this clonotype turned up many times. This chain connects TRBV4-3 to TRBJ2-3; TRBD2 is a possible D gene (6 bases). V was cut by 4 bases and J by 2 bases, with 16 bases left in between. Germline CDR1 reads LGHNA; CDR2 reads YSLEER. CDR3 length: 16 amino acids. This CDR3 reads CASSLGTLGYTDTQYF. DNA for the CDR3: TGCGCCAGCAGCCTCGGGACTTTGGGTTACACAGATACGCAGTATTTT.

This clonotype was detected ten times or more. This sequence joins TRBV5-1 and TRBJ2-5; D gene uncertain. Trimming left V 5 bases short and J 5 bases short, with 10 bases between. This CDR3 is built from 12 residues. CDR1 and CDR2 from the germline V gene are SGHRS and YFSETQ. This CDR3 reads CASRVSWETQYF. CDR3 DNA sequence: TGCGCCAGCAGAGTTAGCTGGGAGACCCAGTACTTC.

This clonotype came up a few times. A much more abundant neighbour one base away suggests this may be a read error. The gene calls are TRBV12-3 or TRBV12-4 and TRBJ1-1; D is ambiguous. With 6 bases removed from V and 11 bases from J, the gap between germline ends came to 19 bases. The CDR3 extends over 13 amino acids. This chain's CDR3 is CASSLESLTVAFF. In DNA, the CDR3 is TGTGCCAGCAGCCTCGAAAGTCTGACGGTGGCTTTCTTT.

In this sample, this clonotype turned up many times. This chain joins TRBV3-1 and TRBJ2-1, with D perhaps TRBD1 (6 bases). Germline V gene lookup returns CDR1 LGHDT and CDR2 YNNKEL (reference sequence). V lost 0 bases and J 7 bases, leaving 13 bases between the germline ends. The CDR3 totals 15 residues. This chain's CDR3 is CASSQDWTALNEQFF. CDR3 nucleotide sequence: TGTGCCAGCAGCCAAGATTGGACAGCCTTGAATGAGCAGTTCTTC.

This chain connects TRBV28 to TRBJ1-5; D is perhaps TRBD1 (5 bases). With 1 base removed from V and 0 bases from J, the gap between germline ends came to 19 bases. CDR3 length: 19 amino acids. Per germline, CDR1 MDHEN and CDR2 SYDVKM. DNA of the CDR3: TGTGCCAGCAGTTTATTAGAATTTGCTCAGCAGGGTAGCAATCAGCCCCAGCATTTT. Its protein product is CASSLLEFAQQGSNQPQHF. The full variable domain, rest sourced from reference TRBV28 and TRBJ1-5, is DVKVTQSSRYLVKRTGEKVFLECVQDMDHENMFWYRQDPGLGLRLIYFSYDVKMKEKGDIPEGYSVSREKKERFSLILESASTNQTSMYLCASSLLEFAQQGSNQPQHFGDGTRLSIL.

The V gene is TRBV7-2, the J gene TRBJ2-6, with 7 positions matching TRBD2. Germline V gives CDR1 SGHTA, CDR2 FQGNSA. The CDR3 extends over 18 amino acids. The J segment lost 0 bases and the V segment lost 4 bases, leaving 9 bases of the junction unmatched. The CDR3 loop is CASSSSGAINSGANVLTF. The CDR3 nucleotides are TGTGCCAGCAGCTCCAGCGGGGCCATAAACTCTGGGGCCAACGTCCTGACTTTC.

This clonotype was seen many times. The rearrangement uses TRBV20-1 and TRBJ2-3; D gene uncertain. The ends were cut back, 5 bases at V and 1 base at J, with 7 bases in the middle. The CDR3 spans 12 residues. Germline values: CDR1 DFQATT, CDR2 SNEGSKA (reference sequence). CDR3 nucleotides: TGCAGTGCTTTCCGGGGCACAGATACGCAGTATTTT. It is translated as CSAFRGTDTQYF.

V usage is TRBV28 and J usage is TRBJ2-5; no firm D call. This CDR3 is built from 13 residues. Germline V lookup: CDR1 MDHEN, CDR2 SYDVKM. V was trimmed by 5 bases and J by 5 bases, leaving 12 bases between them. CDR3 residues: CASSGKGRETQYF. The CDR3 nucleotides read TGTGCCAGCAGTGGAAAGGGTCGTGAGACCCAGTACTTC. Full variable domain (missing parts from reference TRBV28 and TRBJ2-5): DVKVTQSSRYLVKRTGEKVFLECVQDMDHENMFWYRQDPGLGLRLIYFSYDVKMKEKGDIPEGYSVSREKKERFSLILESASTNQTSMYLCASSGKGRETQYFGPGTRLLVL.

This clonotype was counted many times. The chain employs TRBV20-1 and TRBJ1-2; the match to TRBD1 covers 7 bases. Unmatched junction bases numbered 13, after V lost 5 bases and J lost 4 bases. The CDR3 runs 15 residues. The germline V gene has CDR1 DFQATT and CDR2 SNEGSKA (reference sequence). The chain's CDR3 is CSAFGQGVPGYGYTF. The CDR3 DNA is TGCAGTGCTTTTGGGCAGGGGGTTCCGGGCTATGGCTACACCTTC.

This clonotype appeared many times. The genes are TRBV27 and TRBJ2-7; TRBD1 or TRBD2 may be the D gene (5 bases each). Trimming cost V 3 bases and J 1 base, with 13 bases left between them. Germline V gene sequence: CDR1 MNHEY, CDR2 SMNVEV (reference sequence). The CDR3 is 15 residues long. CDR3 in amino acids: CASSLQRGPSYEQYF. The CDR3 DNA reads as TGTGCCAGCAGTTTGCAGAGGGGACCTTCCTACGAGCAGTACTTC.

This clonotype was observed at least ten times. The chain carries TRBV3-1 and TRBJ2-3; the D gene is possibly TRBD2 (7 bases). This CDR3 is built from 16 residues. Germline V gene sequence: CDR1 LGHDT, CDR2 YNNKEL (reference sequence). Trimming shortened V by 3 bases and J by 7 bases, and 20 bases separated the two germline ends. In nucleotides, the CDR3 is TGTGCCAGCAGCCATCCACTCGCGGGGGCCTACAATACGCAGTATTTT. It is translated as CASSHPLAGAYNTQYF.

V and J are TRBV6-5 and TRBJ1-1, with D possibly matching TRBD1 (5 bases). Trimming took off 4 bases at V and 2 bases at J, with 8 bases between the two ends. Germline values: CDR1 MNHEY, CDR2 SVGAGI. This CDR3 has 13 residues. The DNA for the CDR3 is TGTGCCAGCAGTTGGGGGGGTAACACTGAAGCTTTCTTT. It encodes CASSWGGNTEAFF.

In this sample, this clonotype turned up many times. The chain uses TRBV9 and TRBJ2-1; possible D gene TRBD2, 5 bases. The CDR3 has 15 residues. V gave up 4 bases and J gave up 3 bases, with 14 bases separating them. CDR1 and CDR2 from the germline V gene are SGDLS and YYNGEE. The chain's CDR3 is CASSPDGVGYNEQFF. The CDR3 DNA reads as TGTGCCAGCAGCCCGGACGGGGTGGGCTACAATGAGCAGTTCTTC.

This clonotype came up many times. This chain links TRBV20-1 with TRBJ1-5; D possibly corresponds to TRBD1 (5 bases). This CDR3 has 14 amino acids. V dropped 3 bases and J dropped 6 bases, with 15 bases sitting between them. CDR1 is DFQATT, CDR2 SNEGSKA, per germline (reference sequence). The CDR3: CSASKGLIGQPQHF. The CDR3 DNA follows: TGCAGTGCTAGCAAGGGGCTGATCGGTCAGCCCCAGCATTTT.

Ten or more counts support this clonotype. V and J are TRBV6-2 or TRBV6-3 and TRBJ2-7; 9 nucleotides match TRBD1. Germline values: CDR1 MNHEY, CDR2 SVGEGT. The J segment lost 6 bases and the V segment lost 6 bases, leaving 9 bases of the junction unmatched. The CDR3 length is 14 residues. CDR3 DNA: TGTGCCAGCAGATACCGGGACAGGGTAAGCGAGCAGTACTTC. The encoded protein is CASRYRDRVSEQYF.

This clonotype was seen repeatedly, ten times or more. In DNA form, the CDR3 reads TGTGCCAGCAGCATCGACAGGGGGCGTCAAGCTTTCTTT. Protein: CASSIDRGRQAFF. The chain joins TRBV7-9 to TRBJ1-1; 10 bases map to TRBD1. CDR1 SEHNR and CDR2 FQNEAQ come from the germline V gene (reference sequence). V lost 5 bases and J lost 9; bases outside the gene matches: 6. The length of the CDR3 is 13 residues. Using reference TRBV7-9 and TRBJ1-1 for the parts outside the CDR3, the full variable domain is DTGVSQNPRHKITKRGQNVTFRCDPISEHNRLYWYRQTLGQGPEFLTYFQNEAQLEKSRLLSDRFSAERPKGSFSTLEIQRTEQGDSAMYLCASSIDRGRQAFFGQGTRLTVV.